The rows below give T cell receptor beta chains drawn from one sample of a study of blood T cell repertoires in COVID-19. Here immunoSEQ multiplex PCR was the method, and the copy in TCRdb shows in-frame clones only, minus some. The sample lists approximately 150,000 clones, 83% seen once, with around 20% in the top ten. The material sequenced was peripheral blood. The receptors derive from a woman in her seventies who had recovered from COVID-19. Each CDR3 is given with its conserved first and last residue. A D gene is named only where the DNA matches it firmly. Clone sizes are given selectively: once, few, many, or a class where the clone is expanded.

size: NA
V: TRBV7-7
D: NA
J: TRBJ2-3
CDR3: CASSPRGGGTDTQYF
DNA: TGTGCTAGCAGCCCACGCGGAGGAGGCACAGATACGCAGTATTTT

size: NA
V: TRBV28
D: NA
J: TRBJ1-2
CDR3: CASSTHRVNYGYTF
DNA: TGTGCCAGCAGTACCCACAGGGTTAACTATGGCTACACCTTC

size: NA
V: TRBV30
D: NA
J: TRBJ2-7
CDR3: CAWSAPLGYEQYF
DNA: TGTGCCTGGAGCGCCCCCCTAGGTTACGAGCAGTACTTC

size: NA
V: TRBV2
D: TRBD1
J: TRBJ1-6
CDR3: CAKGQGEGSYNSPLHF
DNA: TGTGCCAAGGGACAGGGCGAGGGGTCCTATAATTCACCCCTCCACTTT

size: few
V: TRBV7-9
D: NA
J: TRBJ1-1
CDR3: CASSLGPRAEAFF
DNA: TGTGCCAGCAGCTTAGGGCCGAGGGCTGAAGCTTTCTTT

size: few
V: TRBV19
D: NA
J: TRBJ1-4
CDR3: CASSTAGATNEKLFF
DNA: TGTGCCAGTAGTACCGCAGGGGCGACTAATGAAAAACTGTTTTTT

size: NA
V: TRBV11-3
D: TRBD1
J: TRBJ2-1
CDR3: CASSSPGQGHNEQFF
DNA: TGTGCCAGCAGCTCGCCGGGACAGGGCCACAATGAGCAGTTCTTC

size: NA
V: TRBV3-1/TRBV3-2
D: NA
J: TRBJ2-1
CDR3: CASSQWGGSSYNEQFF
DNA: TGTGCCAGCAGCCAATGGGGTGGGAGCTCCTACAATGAGCAGTTCTTC

size: NA
V: TRBV19
D: TRBD2
J: TRBJ2-1
CDR3: CASSLTSGRAGQFF
DNA: TGTGCCAGTAGTCTCACTAGCGGGAGGGCCGGGCAGTTCTTC

size: NA
V: TRBV14
D: NA
J: TRBJ2-5
CDR3: CASSQGGVQETQYF
DNA: TGTGCCAGCAGCCAAGGGGGGGTCCAAGAGACCCAGTACTTC

size: NA
V: TRBV6-5
D: NA
J: TRBJ2-3
CDR3: CASRGRDTQYF
DNA: TGTGCCAGCAGGGGGCGCGATACGCAGTATTTT

size: NA
V: TRBV29-1
D: NA
J: TRBJ2-2
CDR3: CSVGEFPNTGELFF
DNA: TGCAGCGTTGGGGAGTTCCCGAACACCGGGGAGCTGTTTTTT

size: NA
V: TRBV30
D: NA
J: TRBJ2-3
CDR3: CAWSYGAGTDTQYF
DNA: TGTGCCTGGAGTTATGGCGCGGGCACAGATACGCAGTATTTT

size: NA
V: TRBV7-9
D: NA
J: TRBJ1-1
CDR3: CASSLAGQSEAFF
DNA: TGTGCCAGCAGCTTAGCGGGGCAGTCTGAAGCTTTCTTT

size: NA
V: TRBV19
D: NA
J: TRBJ1-4
CDR3: CASSIRPGLGEKLFF
DNA: TGTGCCAGTAGTATCCGCCCGGGGTTGGGTGAAAAACTGTTTTTT

size: few
V: TRBV7-7
D: NA
J: TRBJ2-1
CDR3: CASSLGQNNEQFF
DNA: TGTGCTAGCAGCTTAGGACAAAACAATGAGCAGTTCTTC

size: NA
V: TRBV3-1/TRBV3-2
D: TRBD1
J: TRBJ1-6
CDR3: CASSQGDRGGSPLHF
DNA: TGTGCCAGCAGCCAAGGGGACAGGGGTGGTTCACCCCTCCACTTT

size: NA
V: TRBV5-1
D: TRBD2
J: TRBJ2-3
CDR3: CARSWGRGGRTDTQYF
DNA: TGCGCCCGCAGCTGGGGGCGGGGGGGCAGGACAGATACGCAGTATTTT

size: NA
V: TRBV5-1
D: NA
J: TRBJ1-2
CDR3: CASSSRPRGDYGYTF
DNA: TGCGCCAGCAGCTCACGCCCTCGGGGGGACTATGGCTACACCTTC

size: NA
V: TRBV27
D: TRBD1
J: TRBJ2-4
CDR3: CASSLSGQAGRYF
DNA: TGTGCCAGCAGTTTATCCGGACAGGCGGGCCGGTACTTC

size: few
V: TRBV10-3
D: NA
J: TRBJ1-6
CDR3: CAISVVQGGSPLHF
DNA: TGTGCCATCAGTGTGGTACAGGGCGGGTCACCCCTCCACTTT

size: NA
V: TRBV7-6
D: NA
J: TRBJ2-2
CDR3: CASSSRPGTPTGELFF
DNA: TGTGCCAGCAGCTCCAGGCCGGGGACTCCGACCGGGGAGCTGTTTTTT

size: NA
V: TRBV29-1
D: NA
J: TRBJ1-4
CDR3: CSVRDFGKLFF
DNA: TGCAGCGTCCGGGACTTTGGAAAACTGTTTTTT

size: NA
V: TRBV4-1
D: TRBD1
J: TRBJ2-4
CDR3: CASSQDRTGGWSIQYF
DNA: TGCGCCAGCAGCCAAGATAGGACAGGGGGCTGGAGCATTCAGTACTTC

size: NA
V: TRBV3-1/TRBV3-2
D: TRBD2
J: TRBJ2-3
CDR3: CASSPHGGRGTDTQYF
DNA: TGTGCCAGCAGCCCCCACGGCGGGAGGGGGACAGATACGCAGTATTTT

size: NA
V: TRBV7-6
D: NA
J: TRBJ2-7
CDR3: CASSPSRNEQYF
DNA: TGTGCCAGCAGCCCATCTAGAAACGAGCAGTACTTC

size: NA
V: TRBV20-1
D: NA
J: TRBJ2-2
CDR3: CSASGAGLPTGELFF
DNA: TGCAGTGCTAGTGGCGCGGGGCTTCCCACCGGGGAGCTGTTTTTT

size: NA
V: TRBV3-1/TRBV3-2
D: TRBD2
J: TRBJ2-1
CDR3: CASSQLAGRNNEQFF
DNA: TGTGCCAGCAGCCAACTAGCGGGGAGAAACAATGAGCAGTTCTTC

size: NA
V: TRBV19
D: NA
J: TRBJ1-4
CDR3: CASTPGNEKLFF
DNA: TGTGCCAGTACGCCGGGTAATGAAAAACTGTTTTTT

size: NA
V: TRBV5-1
D: TRBD2
J: TRBJ2-2
CDR3: CASSLARGVKDPHGELFF
DNA: TGCGCCAGCAGCTTGGCCCGGGGGGTTAAGGATCCGCACGGGGAGCTGTTTTTT

size: few
V: TRBV18
D: NA
J: TRBJ1-1
CDR3: CASSPDRTTEAFF
DNA: TGTGCCAGCTCACCCGACAGGACCACTGAAGCTTTCTTT

size: NA
V: TRBV5-1
D: TRBD1
J: TRBJ1-1
CDR3: CASSPGTGGEAFF
DNA: TGCGCCAGCAGCCCGGGCACAGGGGGTGAAGCTTTCTTT

size: NA
V: TRBV10-3
D: NA
J: TRBJ1-2
CDR3: CAITEGNSYYGYTF
DNA: TGTGCCATCACAGAGGGTAACTCTTACTATGGCTACACCTTC

size: NA
V: TRBV3-1/TRBV3-2
D: NA
J: TRBJ1-2
CDR3: CASSHPRGSHYGYTF
DNA: TGTGCCAGCAGCCACCCCAGGGGCAGCCATTATGGCTACACCTTC

size: NA
V: TRBV4-2
D: NA
J: TRBJ1-6
CDR3: CASSQGPREAYNSPLHF
DNA: TGTGCCAGCAGCCAAGGCCCTCGGGAGGCCTATAATTCACCCCTCCACTTT

size: few
V: TRBV4-1
D: TRBD1
J: TRBJ2-2
CDR3: CASSPRGTGDTGELFF
DNA: TGCGCCAGCAGCCCCCGTGGGACAGGGGACACCGGGGAGCTGTTTTTT

size: NA
V: TRBV27
D: TRBD2
J: TRBJ2-2
CDR3: CASRRLAGGTGELFF
DNA: TGTGCCAGCAGGCGACTAGCGGGAGGCACCGGGGAGCTGTTTTTT

size: NA
V: TRBV11-3
D: NA
J: TRBJ2-1
CDR3: CASSGRGQLREQFF
DNA: TGTGCCAGCAGCGGGCGGGGGCAGCTCCGTGAGCAGTTCTTC

size: NA
V: TRBV30
D: NA
J: TRBJ1-6
CDR3: CAWSGGVGRGLNSPLHF
DNA: TGTGCCTGGAGTGGGGGGGTAGGCAGAGGACTTAATTCACCCCTCCACTTT

size: NA
V: TRBV6-5
D: NA
J: TRBJ1-2
CDR3: CASSSKLWAPNYGYTF
DNA: TGTGCCAGCAGTTCCAAGCTTTGGGCCCCTAACTATGGCTACACCTTC

size: NA
V: TRBV2
D: NA
J: TRBJ2-5
CDR3: CASSALASGAETQYF
DNA: TGTGCCAGCAGTGCACTAGCGTCGGGGGCCGAGACCCAGTACTTC

size: NA
V: TRBV5-4
D: TRBD1
J: TRBJ2-3
CDR3: CASSWPGQGRNTQYF
DNA: TGTGCCAGCAGCTGGCCCGGACAGGGGAGAAATACGCAGTATTTT

size: once
V: TRBV4-1
D: NA
J: TRBJ1-1
CDR3: CASSQGGRTEAFF
DNA: TGCGCCAGCAGCCAAGGGGGGCGGACTGAAGCTTTCTTT

size: once
V: TRBV5-1
D: TRBD2
J: TRBJ2-5
CDR3: CASRRGGSQETQYF
DNA: TGCGCCAGCCGCCGCGGGGGGTCACAAGAGACCCAGTACTTC